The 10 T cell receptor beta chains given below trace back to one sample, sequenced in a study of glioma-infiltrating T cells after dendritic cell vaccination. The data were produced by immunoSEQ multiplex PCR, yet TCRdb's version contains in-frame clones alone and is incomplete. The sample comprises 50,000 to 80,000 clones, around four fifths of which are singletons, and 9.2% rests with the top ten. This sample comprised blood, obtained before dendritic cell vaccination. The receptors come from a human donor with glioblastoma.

CDR3 residues: CASSTSGLSNTGELFF. The CDR3 nucleotides are TGTGCCAGCAGCACCTCGGGACTGAGTAACACCGGGGAGCTGTTTTTT. The chain uses TRBV7-2 and TRBJ2-2; D is perhaps TRBD2 (6 bases). Germline V gene data show CDR1 as SGHTA and CDR2 as FQGNSA. Between the trimmed V and J ends, which lost 5 bases and 2 bases, there was a span of 15 bases. The CDR3 runs 16 residues.

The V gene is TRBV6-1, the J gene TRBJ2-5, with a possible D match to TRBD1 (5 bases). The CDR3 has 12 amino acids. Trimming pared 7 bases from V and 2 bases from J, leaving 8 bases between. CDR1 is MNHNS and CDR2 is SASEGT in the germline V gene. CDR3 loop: CASTTAQETQYF. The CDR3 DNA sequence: TGTGCCAGCACGACAGCACAAGAGACCCAGTACTTC.

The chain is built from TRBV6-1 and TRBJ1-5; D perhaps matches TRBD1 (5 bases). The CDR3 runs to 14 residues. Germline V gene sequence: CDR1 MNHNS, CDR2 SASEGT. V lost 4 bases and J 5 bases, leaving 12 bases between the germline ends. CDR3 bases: TGTGCCAGCAGTGGCAGACGGGGGGATCAGCCCCAGCATTTT. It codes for CASSGRRGDQPQHF.

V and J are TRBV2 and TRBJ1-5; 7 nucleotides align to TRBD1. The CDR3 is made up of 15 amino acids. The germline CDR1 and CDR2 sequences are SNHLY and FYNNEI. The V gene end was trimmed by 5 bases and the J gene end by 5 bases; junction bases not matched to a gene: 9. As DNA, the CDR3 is TGTGCCAGCAGTCTCGCTAGGACAGGCCATCAGCCCCAGCATTTT. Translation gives CASSLARTGHQPQHF.

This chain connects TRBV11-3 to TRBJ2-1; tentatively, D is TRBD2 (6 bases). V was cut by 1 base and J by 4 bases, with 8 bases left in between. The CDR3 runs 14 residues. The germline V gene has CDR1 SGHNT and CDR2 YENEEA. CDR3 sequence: CASSLVGGYNEQFF. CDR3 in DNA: TGTGCCAGCAGCTTAGTTGGGGGGTACAATGAGCAGTTCTTC.

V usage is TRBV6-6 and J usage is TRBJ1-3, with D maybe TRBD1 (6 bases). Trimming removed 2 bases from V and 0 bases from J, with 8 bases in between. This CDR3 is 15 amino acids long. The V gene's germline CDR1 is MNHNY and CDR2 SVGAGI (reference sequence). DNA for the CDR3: TGTGCCAGCAGTTACGGGGACACCTCTGGAAACACCATATATTTT. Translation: CASSYGDTSGNTIYF.

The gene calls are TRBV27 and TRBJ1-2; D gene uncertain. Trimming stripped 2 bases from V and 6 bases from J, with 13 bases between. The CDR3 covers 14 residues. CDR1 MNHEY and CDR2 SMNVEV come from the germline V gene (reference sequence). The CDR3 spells CASSLGRKTNGYTF. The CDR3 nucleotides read TGTGCCAGCAGTTTAGGTCGAAAGACAAATGGCTACACCTTC.

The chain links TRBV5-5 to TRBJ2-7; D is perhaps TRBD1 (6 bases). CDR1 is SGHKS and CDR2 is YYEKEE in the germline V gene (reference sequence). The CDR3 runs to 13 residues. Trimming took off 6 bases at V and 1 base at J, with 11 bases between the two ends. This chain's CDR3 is CASTSRGSYEQYF. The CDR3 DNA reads TGTGCCAGCACCTCTAGGGGGTCCTACGAGCAGTACTTC.

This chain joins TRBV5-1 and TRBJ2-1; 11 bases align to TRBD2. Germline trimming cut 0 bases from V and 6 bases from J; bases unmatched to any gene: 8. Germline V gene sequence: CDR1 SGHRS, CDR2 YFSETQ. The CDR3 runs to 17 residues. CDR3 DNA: TGCGCCAGCAGCTTGGCCGCTAGCGGGGGGACGTTCAATGAGCAGTTCTTC. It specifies CASSLAASGGTFNEQFF.

CDR3 bases: TGTGCCAGCTTCTCACAGGGATTAATCAATCAGCCCCAGCATTTT. As protein: CASFSQGLINQPQHF. The chain couples TRBV18 to TRBJ1-5, with TRBD1 as a possible D gene (6 bases). CDR1 and CDR2 (germline): KGHSH, LQKENI. Trimming pared 7 bases from V and 3 bases from J, leaving 16 bases between. The length of the CDR3 is 15 residues.